One sample yielded the 19 T cell receptor beta chains listed below, sequenced in a study of blood T cells in healthy people across ages (dated by TCRdb to about 2015). The receptor library was made with 5' RACE. The sequencer listed for this sample is Illumina HiSeq 2500. A second PCR of about 6 to 12 cycles was run with a J-beta primer mix and a sample-barcoded 5' primer. The raw public reads went through TCRdb reprocessing: fastp at Q25, MiXCR clone calling, in-frame beta chains kept. Here each entry gathers all rows of one CDR3 protein and keeps the most common genes and DNA. The sample table holds around 280,000 distinct CDR3 sequences, of which 27% were seen once. The top ten clones comprise 29% of the sample. Specimen: blood. The source is a woman between 65 and 79 years old in good health.

This rearrangement joins TRBV24-1 to TRBJ2-7; D may be TRBD1 (6 bases). The V and J ends lost 3 bases and 4 bases respectively, with 9 bases between them. This CDR3 region has 13 residues. From germline, CDR1 is KGHDR and CDR2 SFDVKD. CDR3 sequence (DNA): TGTGCCACCAGTGATGCCGACAGGTACGAGCAGTACTTC. This encodes CATSDADRYEQYF.

The chain couples TRBV28 to TRBJ2-7; 15 nucleotides match TRBD2. Looked up from germline, CDR1 is MDHEN and CDR2 is SYDVKM. J lost 12 bases, V lost 1 base, and 7 bases had no gene match. The CDR3 extends over 15 amino acids. CDR3 sequence: CASSLSGLAGGMPYF. CDR3 in DNA: TGTGCCAGCAGTTTATCGGGACTAGCGGGAGGAATGCCGTACTTC.

This chain uses TRBV9 with TRBJ2-7; 10 bases map to TRBD2. CDR1 SGDLS and CDR2 YYNGEE come from the germline V gene. Trimming cost V 9 bases and J 0 bases; bases outside gene matches: 15. This CDR3 contains 17 residues. In DNA, the CDR3 is TGTGCCACCATAGGACTAGCGGAAAAGGTTTACTCCTACGAGCAGTACGTC. Translation: CATIGLAEKVYSYEQYV.

V and J are TRBV6-1 and TRBJ2-6; 9 nucleotides agree with TRBD1. V lost 8 bases and J lost 0; bases outside the gene matches: 5. Germline V gene sequence: CDR1 MNHNS, CDR2 SASEGT. The CDR3 runs to 16 residues. The CDR3 loop reads CASRRQGVSGANVLTF. The CDR3 nucleotides read TGTGCCAGCCGCCGACAGGGGGTCTCTGGGGCCAACGTCCTGACTTTC.

This clonotype has more than one count but fewer than ten. CDR3 residues: CASSFDIRGVQETQYF. The CDR3 DNA follows: TGCGCCAGCAGCTTTGACATTCGGGGAGTCCAAGAGACCCAGTACTTC. The rearrangement links TRBV5-1 to TRBJ2-5; D is possibly TRBD2 (5 bases). V lost 2 bases and J lost 1, with 15 bases in between. The germline V gene has CDR1 SGHRS and CDR2 YFSETQ. This CDR3 spans 16 amino acids.

A few counts support this clonotype. DNA for the CDR3: TGTGCCAGCAGCCTGACGACACCCGGCTCTGGGGCCAACGTCCTGACTTTC. It yields the protein CASSLTTPGSGANVLTF. The rearrangement uses TRBV12-3 or TRBV12-4 and TRBJ2-6; D not certain. The CDR3 totals 17 residues. V gave up 6 bases and J gave up 0 bases, with 15 bases separating them.

This clonotype was seen a handful of times. V usage is TRBV6-6 and J usage is TRBJ2-5, with TRBD1 matching over 7 bases. V was pared by 6 bases and J by 7 bases, with 11 bases of the junction left unmatched. This CDR3 has 14 amino acids. The germline V gene encodes CDR1 MNHNY and CDR2 SVGAGI (reference sequence). As DNA, the CDR3 is TGTGCCAGCAGCTCGATTCAGGGGGTTGGGACCCAGTACTTC. Translating it yields CASSSIQGVGTQYF.

This clonotype has a handful of counts. CDR3 coding DNA: TGTGCCAGCAGCTTAACCGGGAGTGTTGAGCAGTTCTTC. This gives the protein CASSLTGSVEQFF. This rearrangement joins TRBV7-9 to TRBJ2-1; D is perhaps TRBD2 (6 bases). CDR1 is SEHNR and CDR2 is FQNEAQ in the germline V gene (reference sequence). The CDR3 length is 13 residues. Between the trimmed V and J ends, which lost 2 bases and 9 bases, there was a span of 11 bases.

This clonotype has more than one count but fewer than ten. The V gene is TRBV12-3 or TRBV12-4, the J gene TRBJ2-5; a weak D match, TRBD1 (6 bases). V was trimmed by 3 bases and J by 5 bases, leaving 13 bases between them. The CDR3 sequence is 14 residues long. CDR3 region: CASSLRQGSETQYF. The CDR3 DNA reads TGTGCCAGCAGTTTGAGGCAGGGGTCGGAGACCCAGTACTTC.

The chain has TRBV20-1 and TRBJ1-2; TRBD1 matches 8 bases. This CDR3 is 12 amino acids long. The germline CDR1 and CDR2 sequences are DFQATT and SNEGSKA (reference sequence). V was pared by 7 bases and J by 4 bases, with 5 bases of the junction left unmatched. CDR3 in amino acids: CSGTGSGYGYTF. DNA of the CDR3: TGCAGTGGGACAGGGTCGGGCTATGGCTACACCTTC.

Only a few counts were recorded for this clonotype. This rearrangement joins TRBV4-1 to TRBJ1-6, with unresolved D. Germline V gives CDR1 MGHRA, CDR2 YSYEKL. This CDR3 contains 15 residues. V was shortened by 1 base and J by 8 bases, with 12 bases between the two germline ends. The DNA of the CDR3 is TGCGCCAGCAGCCAAGGCCAACAGAGCCATTCACCCCTCCACTTT. Protein sequence: CASSQGQQSHSPLHF.

This clonotype was recorded a few times. The chain links TRBV7-8 to TRBJ2-7; 8 bases match TRBD1. Looked up from germline, CDR1 is SGHVS and CDR2 is FQNEAQ. CDR3 length equals 14 residues. The junction had 1 base not matched to a gene; V was cut back by 3 bases and J by 0 bases. The CDR3 DNA is TGTGCCAGCAGCTTGGACAGGGCCTCCTACGAGCAGTACTTC. It yields the protein CASSLDRASYEQYF.

CDR3 in amino acids: CSARDSGSPTDTQYF. Here the CDR3 DNA reads TGCAGTGCTAGAGACAGCGGATCGCCCACAGATACGCAGTATTTT. J is TRBJ2-3 and V is TRBV20-1, with a tentative D call TRBD2 (5 bases). The germline gives CDR1 DFQATT, CDR2 SNEGSKA (reference sequence). This CDR3 is 15 amino acids long. With 0 bases removed from V and 2 bases from J, the gap between germline ends came to 12 bases.

A few counts support this clonotype. The chain carries TRBV5-5 and TRBJ2-5; 9 bases map to TRBD1. The J call may be faulty, since TRBJ2-7 better matches the DNA end. The CDR3 has 13 amino acids. CDR1 and CDR2 (germline): SGHKS, YYEKEE (reference sequence). The CDR3 loop reads CASSWTGAYEQYF. The CDR3 bases are TGTGCCAGCAGCTGGACAGGGGCCTACGAGCAGTACTTC.

This rearrangement joins TRBV12-3 or TRBV12-4 to TRBJ1-1, with 9 positions matching TRBD1. The length of the CDR3 is 14 residues. V shed 1 base and J 5 bases; nucleotides not matched to a gene: 2. CDR3 region: CASSLGTGVTEAFF. The CDR3 nucleotides read TGTGCCAGCAGTTTAGGGACAGGGGTTACTGAAGCTTTCTTT.

This clonotype was seen many times. The chain links TRBV9 to TRBJ2-1; 8 nucleotides match TRBD2. Trimming removed 4 bases from V and 0 bases from J; junction bases left unmatched: 6. The CDR3 contains 16 residues. The V gene's germline CDR1 is SGDLS and CDR2 YYNGEE. CDR3 residues: CASSFLAGNSYNEQFF. The CDR3 coding sequence is TGTGCCAGCAGCTTCTTAGCGGGGAACTCCTACAATGAGCAGTTCTTC.

A remark on this clonotype: At one boundary the junction diverges from the germline segment, which might be a read error. J is TRBJ1-1 and V is TRBV4-2; tentative D call: TRBD1 (5 bases). The CDR3 spans 14 residues. Germline V gene data show CDR1 as LGHNA and CDR2 as YNFKEQ. As DNA, the CDR3 is TGTGCCAGCAGCCAAGGGCACTCCGGGACTGAGGCTTTCTTT. Amino acid sequence: CASSQGHSGTEAFF.

This clonotype was recorded a few times. The chain couples TRBV15 to TRBJ2-5; perhaps D is TRBD1 or TRBD2 (5 bases each). The tail of the sequence fits TRBJ2-1 better, so the J call may be wrong. The CDR3 runs 13 residues. The germline V gene has CDR1 LNHNV and CDR2 YYDKDF (reference sequence). CDR3 DNA sequence: TGTGCCACCAGCGGGGACCCGCGCTATGAGCAGTTCTTC. Residues: CATSGDPRYEQFF.

This clonotype appeared many times. The V call is TRBV15, the J call TRBJ2-3; 7 bases are shared with TRBD1. Germline CDR1 is LNHNV and CDR2 is YYDKDF (reference sequence). V was clipped by 4 bases and J by 4 bases; unmatched bases: 14. CDR3 length equals 17 residues. Here the CDR3 reads CATSTNRGGTPADTQYF. The CDR3 bases are TGTGCCACCAGCACCAACAGGGGCGGAACCCCAGCAGATACGCAGTATTTT.